Below are 9 T cell receptor beta chains sequenced from a single sample in a study of neurological immune-mediated disorders. One entry per CDR3 protein, called by TCRdb with MiXCR from the 5' RACE reads. The sample records 53,000 or so distinct CDR3 sequences, approximately 8.4% being singletons. Time point of the sample: longitudinal time-point 3. The sample comprised PBMCs. The receptors come from a woman aged 40 to 50 in good health.

This clonotype has ten or more counts. This chain links TRBV29-1 with TRBJ1-2; no definite D call. The germline V and J ends were trimmed by 1 base and 8 bases, with 17 bases remaining between them. Germline V gene data show CDR1 as SQVTM and CDR2 as ANQGSEA. The CDR3 consists of 14 residues. CDR3 region: CSVEVPSVLGGYTF. The CDR3 DNA reads as TGCAGCGTTGAAGTTCCGTCGGTTCTTGGCGGCTACACCTTC.

This clonotype came up many times. The chain uses TRBV20-1 and TRBJ1-1; possibly TRBD1 for D (5 bases). V lost 1 base to trimming and J lost 4 bases, with 10 bases between them. Germline lookup yields CDR1 DFQATT and CDR2 SNEGSKA (reference sequence). CDR3 size: 13 residues. CDR3 sequence: CSARVPGPTEAFF. DNA of the CDR3: TGCAGTGCTAGAGTGCCAGGGCCCACTGAAGCTTTCTTT.

This clonotype appeared many times. V and J are TRBV11-1 and TRBJ2-2; 7 positions match TRBD2. V lost 7 bases to trimming and J lost 5 bases; unmatched junction nucleotides: 10. Germline CDR1 SGHAT, CDR2 FQDESV (reference sequence). This CDR3 contains 15 residues. The CDR3 is CASTRGSTGTGELFF. The CDR3 nucleotides read TGTGCCAGCACGCGCGGGAGTACGGGGACCGGGGAGCTGTTTTTT. Full variable domain (missing parts from reference TRBV11-1 and TRBJ2-2): EAEVAQSPRYKITEKSQAVAFWCDPISGHATLYWYRQILGQGPELLVQFQDESVVDDSQLPKDRFSAERLKGVDSTLKIQPAELGDSAMYLCASTRGSTGTGELFFGEGSRLTVL.

This clonotype was seen ten or more times. The chain recombines TRBV13 with TRBJ2-5; 7 positions match TRBD1. The CDR3 runs 14 residues. CDR1 is PRHDT and CDR2 is FYEKMQ in the germline V gene (reference sequence). Trimming took 4 bases from V and 2 from J; bases not matched to a gene: 4. CDR3 amino acids: CASSSGTEQETQYF. CDR3 nucleotide sequence: TGTGCCAGCAGCTCCGGGACAGAGCAAGAGACCCAGTACTTC.

The sample holds many counts of this clonotype. The chain is built from TRBV7-9 and TRBJ1-1; D not resolved. In germline, CDR1 is SEHNR, CDR2 FQNEAQ (reference sequence). The CDR3 runs 13 residues. Trimming cost V 6 bases and J 4 bases, with 12 bases left between them. The CDR3 region has the DNA TGTGCCAGCAGGGACTGGCTCGGCACTGAAGCTTTCTTT. This sequence encodes CASRDWLGTEAFF. The complete variable domain, with remaining parts taken from reference TRBV7-9 and TRBJ1-1, reads DTGVSQNPRHKITKRGQNVTFRCDPISEHNRLYWYRQTLGQGPEFLTYFQNEAQLEKSRLLSDRFSAERPKGSFSTLEIQRTEQGDSAMYLCASRDWLGTEAFFGQGTRLTVV.

In its sample, this clonotype was seen many times. The genes are TRBV20-1 and TRBJ2-1; D may be TRBD2 (5 bases). CDR3 length: 14 residues. Germline V gene lookup returns CDR1 DFQATT and CDR2 SNEGSKA (reference sequence). Trimming pared 4 bases from V and 7 bases from J, leaving 17 bases between. CDR3 DNA sequence: TGCAGTGCTAAATTAGCGCCTCTCTTTAATGAGCAGTTCTTC. Translated, it gives CSAKLAPLFNEQFF.

The sample holds many counts of this clonotype. The chain couples TRBV5-1 to TRBJ1-2; D is undetermined. The CDR3 runs 15 residues. Germline CDR1 is SGHRS and CDR2 is YFSETQ. The germline V and J ends were trimmed by 0 bases and 4 bases, with 13 bases remaining between them. The CDR3 sequence: CASSLGSANGYGYTF. The CDR3 region has the DNA TGCGCCAGCAGCTTGGGGTCCGCTAATGGCTATGGCTACACCTTC.

This clonotype was seen many times. The rearrangement uses TRBV20-1 and TRBJ2-7; TRBD1 matches at 9 bases. The CDR3 loop spans 14 amino acids. V was pared by 6 bases and J by 6 bases, with 12 bases of the junction left unmatched. Germline V gene lookup returns CDR1 DFQATT and CDR2 SNEGSKA (reference sequence). The CDR3, as DNA: TGCAGTGCGCCTAAGACAGGGGGTCCCTCCGAGCAGTACTTC. It codes for CSAPKTGGPSEQYF.

The chain carries TRBV19 and TRBJ1-1; unclear D gene. Per the germline V gene, CDR1 is LNHDA and CDR2 is SQIVND (reference sequence). The CDR3 covers 13 residues. Between the trimmed V and J ends, which lost 10 bases and 1 base, there was a span of 13 bases. CDR3 residues: CATQRWTNTEAFF. The DNA for the CDR3 is TGTGCCACCCAACGATGGACGAACACTGAAGCTTTCTTT.